This T cell receptor (beta chain) was recorded in a study of shared clonotypes between healthy human individuals. Study-level findings and limits: Among donors, the sharing of clonotypes was expected to be influenced by sequencing depth. Estimated richness was generally greater in naive than memory subsets.

To note about this clone: Antigen specificity is unknown.

An even split of each subset's genomic DNA across several immunoSEQ plates was performed. Profiling relied on immunoSEQ multiplex PCR, and the TCRdb table lists in-frame clones only, not all of them. Of 600,000 to 800,000 clones in the sample, 72% are singletons; the top ten hold under 2%. V gave up 3 bases and J gave up 1 base; unmatched junction bases: 3. Germline V CDR1 and CDR2: SGHAT, FQNNGV. The CDR3 consists of 16 residues. There were no recent acute infections or vaccinations among the donors, who were healthy HIV-negative adults. The J gene is TRBJ2-1, the V gene TRBV11-2; 10 bases match TRBD2. Input material: memory CD4+ T cells sorted from blood. The subset here: CD45RA-negative fraction. This TCR derives from a woman between 25 and 40 years old in good health. The CDR3 spells CASSFSSGSSYNEQFF. CDR3 sequence (DNA): TGTGCCAGCAGCTTTTCTAGCGGGAGTTCCTACAATGAGCAGTTCTTC.